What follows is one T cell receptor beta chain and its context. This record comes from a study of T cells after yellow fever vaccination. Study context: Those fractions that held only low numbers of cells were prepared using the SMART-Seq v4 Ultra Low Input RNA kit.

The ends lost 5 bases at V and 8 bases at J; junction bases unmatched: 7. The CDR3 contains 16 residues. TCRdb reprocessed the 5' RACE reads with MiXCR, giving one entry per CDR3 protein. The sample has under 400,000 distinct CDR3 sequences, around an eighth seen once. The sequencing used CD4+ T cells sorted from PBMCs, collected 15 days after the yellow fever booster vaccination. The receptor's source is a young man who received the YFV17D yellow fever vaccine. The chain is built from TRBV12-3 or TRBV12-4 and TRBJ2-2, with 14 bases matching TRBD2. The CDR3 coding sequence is TGTGCCAGCAGTCCTGGACTAGCGGGGGGCCGAGGGGAGCTGTTTTTT. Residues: CASSPGLAGGRGELFF.